Sequencing of this TCR beta chain was carried out in a study of response to subunit inactivated influenza vaccine. Germline loops: CDR1 MNHNS, CDR2 SASEGT. V lost 3 bases and J lost 0; bases outside the gene matches: 4. This CDR3 spans 15 amino acids. Using its own MiXCR run on the RT-PCR reads, TCRdb lists one record per CDR3 protein. The sample has roughly 190,000 distinct CDR3 sequences, approximately 15% seen once. The study, taken as a whole, reports: The authors proposed limited new T cell recruitment per seasonal influenza vaccination.

There are a few counts of this clonotype. The antigen is unknown. The chain carries TRBV6-1 and TRBJ1-1; TRBD1 matches 7 bases. Material: CD8+ T cells sorted from PBMCs, obtained more than 4 days after vaccination. The TCR sequence derives from a man over 45 who received an inactivated influenza vaccine. CDR3 residues: CASSEWDSLNTEAFF. The CDR3 DNA follows: TGTGCCAGCAGTGAGTGGGACAGCCTGAACACTGAAGCTTTCTTT.